Listed here are 30 T cell receptor beta chains from one sample, sequenced in a study of post-analysis software for immune sequencing data. Unique-molecular-identifier-tagged TCR beta cDNA libraries were used. TCRdb reanalysed the PCR reads using MiXCR and keeps one entry per CDR3 protein. Of approximately 730,000 distinct CDR3 sequences in the sample, 30% are singletons; the top ten hold around 0.6%. Study-wide findings and caveats: The study found TRBV5-6, TRBV5-1 and TRBV20-1 among a handful of TRBV segments more frequent in patients than controls.

These receptors' targets are unknown. Input material: blood. These receptors originate from a girl aged 10-17 years with multiple sclerosis.

Here the CDR3 DNA reads TGTGCCAGCAGCACCATGACTAGCCGAGAGACCCAGTACTTC. Translating it yields CASSTMTSRETQYF. The chain has TRBV11-2 and TRBJ2-5, with TRBD2 identical over 7 bases. Losses at the gene ends were 5 bases for V and 4 bases for J; bases not matched to a gene: 7. The CDR3 is 14 residues long. Germline V lookup: CDR1 SGHAT, CDR2 FQNNGV.

This clonotype was recorded a few times. This chain links TRBV3-1 with TRBJ1-6, with a weak D call TRBD1 (6 bases). Germline CDR1 is LGHDT and CDR2 is YNNKEL (reference sequence). Between the trimmed V and J ends, which lost 0 bases and 10 bases, there was a span of 13 bases. The CDR3 consists of 15 residues. The CDR3 DNA sequence: TGTGCCAGCAGCCAAGATCGCGGGGGCTGGTCACCCCTCCACTTT. It encodes CASSQDRGGWSPLHF.

J is TRBJ2-6 and V is TRBV5-1, with D perhaps matching TRBD1 (6 bases). Trimming shortened V by 4 bases and J by 1 base, and 15 bases separated the two germline ends. The CDR3 loop spans 17 amino acids. Germline CDR1 and CDR2: SGHRS and YFSETQ. In nucleotides, the CDR3 is TGCGCCAGCAGCCGACGACAGGCCGGATCTGGGGCCAACGTCCTGACTTTC. As protein: CASSRRQAGSGANVLTF. Supplemented by reference TRBV5-1 and TRBJ2-6, the full variable domain reads KAGVTQTPRYLIKTRGQQVTLSCSPISGHRSVSWYQQTPGQGLQFLFEYFSETQRNKGNFPGRFSGRQFSNSRSEMNVSTLELGDSALYLCASSRRQAGSGANVLTFGAGSRLTVL.

There are many counts of this clonotype. This chain joins TRBV12-3 or TRBV12-4 and TRBJ2-1, with D perhaps matching TRBD1 or TRBD2 (5 bases each). Trimming stripped 5 bases from V and 3 bases from J, with 11 bases between. This CDR3 is built from 14 residues. The CDR3 here is CASSAGTIYNEQFF. DNA of the CDR3: TGTGCCAGCAGTGCAGGGACCATCTACAATGAGCAGTTCTTC.

A few counts support this clonotype. V usage is TRBV7-9 and J usage is TRBJ2-3; 8 bases align to TRBD1. The CDR3 contains 15 residues. CDR1 SEHNR and CDR2 FQNEAQ come from the germline V gene (reference sequence). J gave up 2 bases and V 2 bases, and 3 bases lay outside the gene matches. The CDR3 coding sequence is TGTGCCAGCAGCTTAAGTCAGGGGGCCACAGATACGCAGTATTTT. Translated: CASSLSQGATDTQYF.

The chain recombines TRBV12-3 or TRBV12-4 with TRBJ2-1; TRBD2 matches 7 bases. This CDR3 region has 16 residues. V lost 6 bases and J lost 0; bases outside the gene matches: 8. The CDR3: CASSPLAGYSYNEQFF. The CDR3 DNA sequence: TGTGCCAGCAGCCCCTTAGCGGGCTACTCCTACAATGAGCAGTTCTTC.

The chain employs TRBV4-3 and TRBJ2-1, with 7 positions matching TRBD1. Germline V gene lookup returns CDR1 LGHNA and CDR2 YSLEER. This CDR3 is 14 amino acids long. J gave up 7 bases and V 4 bases, and 7 bases lay outside the gene matches. The DNA for the CDR3 is TGCGCCAGCAGCCCAGGGGGTTGGAGGAATGAGCAGTTCTTC. This encodes CASSPGGWRNEQFF.

The chain uses TRBV29-1 and TRBJ1-1, with no clear D. The CDR3 totals 11 residues. The V and J ends lost 4 bases and 9 bases respectively, with 12 bases between them. Germline CDR1 reads SQVTM; CDR2 reads ANQGSEA. DNA for the CDR3: TGCAGCGTTGGTTGGCGAGGGAAAGCTTTCTTT. Translated, it gives CSVGWRGKAFF.

The V gene is TRBV28, the J gene TRBJ1-2; 7 bases line up with TRBD1. V was pared by 2 bases and J by 4 bases, with 4 bases of the junction left unmatched. This CDR3 region has 14 residues. The germline gives CDR1 MDHEN, CDR2 SYDVKM. In DNA form, the CDR3 reads TGTGCCAGCAGTTTAGGACAGGAGATCTATGGCTACACCTTC. Its protein product is CASSLGQEIYGYTF.

This clonotype has only a few counts. This sequence joins TRBV27 and TRBJ2-1; D gene uncertain. CDR1 is MNHEY and CDR2 is SMNVEV in the germline V gene (reference sequence). The CDR3 is 14 residues long. The V gene lost 1 base and the J gene lost 3 bases, with 7 bases spanning the gap. The CDR3 DNA reads TGTGCCAGCAGTTTATGGCAGGACTACAATGAGCAGTTCTTC. It is translated as CASSLWQDYNEQFF.

In its sample, this clonotype was seen a few times. The J gene is TRBJ1-1, the V gene TRBV5-5, with D unclear. The V gene lost 4 bases and the J gene lost 4 bases, with 17 bases spanning the gap. Germline CDR1 is SGHKS and CDR2 is YYEKEE (reference sequence). The CDR3 is 15 amino acids. The CDR3 bases are TGTGCCAGCAGCCCCACCGGGTCCAAAGGCACTGAAGCTTTCTTT. This sequence encodes CASSPTGSKGTEAFF. Together with reference TRBV5-5 and TRBJ1-1, the CDR3 gives the full variable domain: DAGVTQSPTHLIKTRGQQVTLRCSPISGHKSVSWYQQVLGQGPQFIFQYYEKEERGRGNFPDRFSARQFPNYSSELNVNALLLGDSALYLCASSPTGSKGTEAFFGQGTRLTVV.

This chain connects TRBV20-1 to TRBJ1-5; D call uncertain. CDR3 length: 15 residues. The germline V and J ends were trimmed by 5 bases and 0 bases, with 14 bases remaining between them. Germline CDR1 is DFQATT and CDR2 is SNEGSKA (reference sequence). The CDR3 here is CSAPADGSSNQPQHF. Here the CDR3 DNA reads TGCAGTGCTCCCGCTGACGGATCTAGCAATCAGCCCCAGCATTTT.

The chain combines TRBV6-5 with TRBJ2-2; 7 nucleotides align to TRBD1. The CDR3 contains 14 residues. J was trimmed by 7 bases and V by 8 bases; bases with no gene match: 10. In germline, CDR1 is MNHEY, CDR2 SVGAGI. The CDR3 loop reads CASGNRGRVGELFF. CDR3 nucleotides: TGTGCCAGCGGAAACAGGGGTCGGGTCGGGGAGCTGTTTTTT.

This clonotype appeared a few times. CDR3 nucleotides: TGTGCCAGCAGTGAATCTCAGGCCGCCCAAGGCTACACCTTC. It is translated as CASSESQAAQGYTF. J is TRBJ1-2 and V is TRBV6-1; D is unresolved. Germline V gene data show CDR1 as MNHNS and CDR2 as SASEGT. V was pared by 2 bases and J by 8 bases, with 15 bases between. The CDR3 contains 14 residues.

This clonotype was seen a few times. The V and J genes are TRBV5-1 and TRBJ2-1, with 10 bases matching TRBD2. V trimming: 1 base; J trimming: 5 bases; junction bases outside the gene matches: 6. Germline V lookup: CDR1 SGHRS, CDR2 YFSETQ. This CDR3 contains 16 residues. The CDR3 DNA is TGCGCCAGCAGCTTGTTCCCAGCGGGGGGGCACAATGAGCAGTTCTTC. This codes for CASSLFPAGGHNEQFF.

The chain has TRBV20-1 and TRBJ2-1; D is undetermined. Trimming took 5 bases from V and 13 from J, leaving 12 bases between them. The CDR3 totals 10 residues. Per the germline V gene, CDR1 is DFQATT and CDR2 is SNEGSKA (reference sequence). The CDR3: CSAPGQTQFF. The CDR3 region has the DNA TGCAGTGCTCCCGGCCAGACCCAGTTCTTC.

Many counts were recorded for this clonotype. The V gene is TRBV7-6, the J gene TRBJ2-5, with unresolved D. CDR1 SGHVS and CDR2 FNYEAQ come from the germline V gene. The CDR3 is 16 residues long. Trimming stripped 3 bases from V and 4 bases from J, with 18 bases between. The DNA for the CDR3 is TGTGCCAGCAGCTTGGAGCCGGCCGGGTTCGGAGAGACCCAGTACTTC. Its translation: CASSLEPAGFGETQYF.

This clonotype was observed a handful of times. V and J are TRBV6-5 and TRBJ2-3, with 12 bases lining up with TRBD2. This CDR3 spans 16 amino acids. CDR1 and CDR2 from the germline V gene are MNHEY and SVGAGI. V was clipped by 6 bases and J by 0 bases; unmatched bases: 4. The CDR3 spells CASRTTSGSSTDTQYF. The DNA for the CDR3 is TGTGCCAGCAGGACGACTAGCGGGAGTAGCACAGATACGCAGTATTTT.

The chain is built from TRBV4-3 and TRBJ1-1; D unclear. Germline CDR1 is LGHNA and CDR2 is YSLEER. CDR3 size: 13 residues. Trimming took off 4 bases at V and 6 bases at J, with 12 bases between the two ends. CDR3 DNA: TGCGCCAGCAGCCGAGGAAGTGGGGCTGAAGCTTTCTTT. This encodes CASSRGSGAEAFF.

This clonotype was seen only a few times. The chain uses TRBV29-1 and TRBJ1-2; TRBD1 might be the D (6 bases). The CDR3 contains 15 residues. Per germline, CDR1 SQVTM and CDR2 ANQGSEA. Between the trimmed V and J ends, which lost 2 bases and 8 bases, there was a span of 21 bases. This CDR3 is CSVESDSSGVGGYTF. The CDR3 DNA is TGCAGCGTTGAATCGGACAGTTCTGGGGTTGGGGGCTACACCTTC.

The chain recombines TRBV29-1 with TRBJ1-2, with TRBD1 identical over 7 bases. The CDR3 is 14 residues long. The V segment lost 5 bases and the J segment 6 bases; nucleotides outside the gene matches: 12. The germline gives CDR1 SQVTM, CDR2 ANQGSEA. This chain's CDR3 is CSVLGYTGADGYTF. The CDR3 DNA reads TGCAGCGTTCTCGGTTATACAGGGGCGGATGGCTACACCTTC.

This sequence joins TRBV20-1 and TRBJ2-7; TRBD2 is a possible D gene (5 bases). Germline lookup yields CDR1 DFQATT and CDR2 SNEGSKA (reference sequence). V gave up 0 bases and J gave up 2 bases, with 14 bases separating them. The CDR3 is 15 amino acids. CDR3 DNA: TGCAGTGCTAGAGAATTCGGTAGCGTGGCCTACGAGCAGTACTTC. Protein: CSAREFGSVAYEQYF.

V usage is TRBV5-1 and J usage is TRBJ2-1; 10 bases map to TRBD1. V lost 0 bases and J lost 4; bases outside the gene matches: 10. There are 18 residues in the CDR3. Looked up from germline, CDR1 is SGHRS and CDR2 is YFSETQ. CDR3 coding DNA: TGCGCCAGCAGCTTGGCCTTAGGACAGGGGGTAGCATACAATGAGCAGTTCTTC. Its protein is CASSLALGQGVAYNEQFF.

This clonotype was found many times. This chain connects TRBV29-1 to TRBJ2-1, with TRBD2 identical over 13 bases. V was clipped by 6 bases and J by 4 bases; unmatched bases: 9. This CDR3 contains 16 residues. Germline assignment: CDR1 SQVTM and CDR2 ANQGSEA. CDR3 nucleotides: TGCAGCGTCTATGGACTAGCGGGGGACAATTACAATGAGCAGTTCTTC. This gives the protein CSVYGLAGDNYNEQFF.

The chain combines TRBV7-9 with TRBJ1-1; D remains unclear. V was trimmed by 5 bases and J by 7 bases, leaving 8 bases between them. The germline V gene encodes CDR1 SEHNR and CDR2 FQNEAQ (reference sequence). The length of the CDR3 is 11 residues. The CDR3 nucleotides are TGTGCCAGCAGCCCTTGGGGTGAAGCTTTCTTT. Residues: CASSPWGEAFF.

The V call is TRBV14, the J call TRBJ2-3; 13 bases are shared with TRBD2. The CDR3 runs to 18 residues. The J segment lost 2 bases and the V segment lost 0 bases, leaving 5 bases of the junction unmatched. Germline V lookup: CDR1 SGHDN, CDR2 FVKESK. The CDR3 spells CASSQEGGLAGITDTQYF. CDR3 nucleotide sequence: TGTGCCAGCAGCCAAGAAGGGGGACTAGCGGGAATCACAGATACGCAGTATTTT.

As concerns this clonotype: A junction boundary mismatches the germline segment, possibly from a read error. CDR3 nucleotide sequence: TGCAGCGTTGCGGGGGGAGTCGACAATCGGCCCCAGCATTTT. It yields the protein CSVAGGVDNRPQHF. V is TRBV29-1 and J is TRBJ1-5; the D gene is possibly TRBD1 (5 bases). Germline V gene sequence: CDR1 SQVTM, CDR2 ANQGSEA. This CDR3 has 14 amino acids.

This clonotype was detected a few times. J is TRBJ2-7 and V is TRBV20-1; 7 bases align to TRBD2. Germline loops: CDR1 DFQATT, CDR2 SNEGSKA (reference sequence). With V trimmed by 0 bases and J by 2 bases, 10 bases remained unmatched. CDR3 size: 16 residues. CDR3 DNA sequence: TGCAGTGCTAGAGATGTTTCTAGCGGAACACCCTACGAGCAGTACTTC. Its protein product is CSARDVSSGTPYEQYF.

This chain uses TRBV2 with TRBJ1-2, with D perhaps TRBD1 (5 bases). This CDR3 is 14 amino acids long. V gave up 6 bases and J gave up 5 bases, with 16 bases separating them. Germline V gives CDR1 SNHLY, CDR2 FYNNEI. CDR3 residues: CASSSTTGGYGYTF. As DNA, the CDR3 is TGTGCCAGCAGCTCTACAACAGGCGGGTATGGCTACACCTTC.

V usage is TRBV4-2 and J usage is TRBJ1-2; D is possibly TRBD1 (6 bases). The germline V gene has CDR1 LGHNA and CDR2 YNFKEQ. This CDR3 has 14 residues. V was trimmed by 4 bases and J by 4 bases, leaving 13 bases between them. DNA for the CDR3: TGTGCCAGCAGCCCCGAGGGGGAAGTCTATGGCTACACCTTC. Translating it yields CASSPEGEVYGYTF.